The TCR beta chain under discussion was sequenced for a study of cytomegalovirus exposure and HLA in healthy donors. Researchers ran the PCR with 60 Vbeta and 13 Jbeta primers. Sequencing was performed with immunoSEQ multiplex PCR; in TCRdb, only in-frame clones are kept and a portion is missing. The sample lists 100,000 to 120,000 clones; about three quarters were seen once. A remark on this clone: Its target is not known.

Regarding the study as a whole: The listing of about 150 TCR beta chains classed them as cytomegalovirus-associated. Reports showed the classifier diagnosing cytomegalovirus status with high specificity and sensitivity.

Germline-derived CDR1 and CDR2 are MGHRA and YSYEKL. CDR3 length equals 19 residues. The V end was cut by 3 bases, the J end by 0 bases, with 23 bases between. Material for sequencing was PBMCs. The chain recombines TRBV4-1 with TRBJ1-1; D possibly corresponds to TRBD1 (6 bases). The source is a woman under 40 in good health and CMV-seronegative. The chain's CDR3 is CASSQTGGFGGAMNTEAFF. CDR3 bases: TGCGCCAGCAGCCAGACCGGGGGGTTCGGGGGGGCTATGAACACTGAAGCTTTCTTT.